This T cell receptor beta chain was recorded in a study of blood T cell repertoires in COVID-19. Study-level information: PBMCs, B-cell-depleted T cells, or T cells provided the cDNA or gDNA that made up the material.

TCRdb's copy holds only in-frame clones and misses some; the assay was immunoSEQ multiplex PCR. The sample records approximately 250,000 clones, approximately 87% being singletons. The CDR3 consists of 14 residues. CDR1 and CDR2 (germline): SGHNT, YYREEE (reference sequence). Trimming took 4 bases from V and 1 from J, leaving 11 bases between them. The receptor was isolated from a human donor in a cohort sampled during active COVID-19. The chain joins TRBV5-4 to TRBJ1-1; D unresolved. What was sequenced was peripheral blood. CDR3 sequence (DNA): TGTGCCAGCAGCGAGGTTAGAAAGAACACTGAAGCTTTCTTT. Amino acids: CASSEVRKNTEAFF. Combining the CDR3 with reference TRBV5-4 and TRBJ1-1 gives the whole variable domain ETGVTQSPTHLIKTRGQQVTLRCSSQSGHNTVSWYQQALGQGPQFIFQYYREEENGRGNFPPRFSGLQFPNYSSELNVNALELDDSALYLCASSEVRKNTEAFFGQGTRLTVV.